One and the same sample provided the 24 T cell receptor beta chains below, sequenced in a study of blood T cell repertoires in COVID-19. The assay was immunoSEQ multiplex PCR, and TCRdb's table has in-frame clones only and misses some. The data hold over 250,000 clones, with about 88% observed a single time. The specimen was PBMCs or T cells enriched from blood (not recorded which). The receptor set was obtained from a woman between 50 and 59 years old who had recovered from COVID-19.

This clone appeared once. This rearrangement joins TRBV7-2 to TRBJ2-1; tentatively, D is TRBD1 (6 bases). CDR3 length equals 16 residues. Trimming cost V 2 bases and J 0 bases, with 11 bases left between them. Germline V gene lookup returns CDR1 SGHTA and CDR2 FQGNSA. CDR3 DNA sequence: TGTGCCAGCAGCTTAAGTTGGGGGCGCTCCTACAATGAGCAGTTCTTC. The encoded protein is CASSLSWGRSYNEQFF.

The chain combines TRBV7-3 with TRBJ1-1; 7 bases match TRBD1. V trimming: 4 bases; J trimming: 2 bases; junction bases outside the gene matches: 4. Germline CDR1 reads SGHTA; CDR2 reads FQGTGA. There are 14 residues in the CDR3. CDR3 in amino acids: CASSSQGTNTEAFF. The CDR3 coding sequence is TGTGCCAGCAGCTCACAGGGGACCAACACTGAAGCTTTCTTT.

The CDR3 sequence: CASKGTGGTDTQYF. CDR3 DNA sequence: TGTGCCAGTAAAGGGACAGGGGGCACAGATACGCAGTATTTT. The chain combines TRBV19 with TRBJ2-3, with TRBD1 identical over 10 bases. The length of the CDR3 is 14 residues. V gave up 7 bases and J gave up 1 base; unmatched junction bases: 2. Germline V lookup: CDR1 LNHDA, CDR2 SQIVND (reference sequence).

V gene TRBV7-2 combines with J gene TRBJ1-2, with a weak D call TRBD1 (6 bases). The CDR3 has 14 amino acids. V lost 5 bases to trimming and J lost 2 bases, with 12 bases between them. Germline values: CDR1 SGHTA, CDR2 FQGNSA. The CDR3 protein is CASSEQQGNYGYTF. The CDR3 nucleotides are TGTGCCAGCAGCGAACAACAGGGAAACTATGGCTACACCTTC.

CDR3 region: CASSRQGANYGYTF. The CDR3 nucleotides are TGTGCCAGTAGTAGACAGGGCGCTAACTATGGCTACACCTTC. This chain uses TRBV19 with TRBJ1-2, with 7 bases aligning to TRBD1. The CDR3 has 14 amino acids. Unmatched junction bases numbered 2, after V lost 4 bases and J lost 0 bases. CDR1 and CDR2 (germline): LNHDA, SQIVND (reference sequence).

This clone was observed a single time. V usage is TRBV5-4 and J usage is TRBJ2-3, with TRBD2 matching 7 bases. Germline loops: CDR1 SGHNT, CDR2 YYREEE (reference sequence). After removal of 0 bases from V and 0 bases from J, the junction contained 7 bases not matched to a gene. CDR3 length: 17 amino acids. The DNA for the CDR3 is TGTGCCAGCAGCTTGGGTAGCGGGCCCGCAAGCACAGATACGCAGTATTTT. Protein: CASSLGSGPASTDTQYF.

This chain connects TRBV18 to TRBJ1-1; perhaps TRBD1 as D (5 bases). The V end was cut by 0 bases, the J end by 1 base, with 12 bases between. Germline CDR1 KGHSH, CDR2 LQKENI. The CDR3 length is 16 residues. CDR3 DNA sequence: TGTGCCAGCTCACCACCTGGGGCTGAACGGAACACTGAAGCTTTCTTT. Protein product: CASSPPGAERNTEAFF.

This chain joins TRBV6-2 or TRBV6-3 and TRBJ2-1; 13 positions agree with TRBD2. J gave up 8 bases and V 6 bases, and 4 bases lay outside the gene matches. CDR1 and CDR2 (germline): MNHEY, SVGEGT. This CDR3 is 14 amino acids long. The CDR3 sequence is CASSGLAGADEQFF. Written as DNA, the CDR3 is TGTGCCAGCAGCGGACTAGCGGGGGCGGATGAGCAGTTCTTC.

The J gene is TRBJ2-5, the V gene TRBV25-1; a possible D gene is TRBD2 (6 bases). The CDR3 extends over 13 amino acids. The V and J ends lost 6 bases and 5 bases respectively, with 13 bases between them. Germline lookup yields CDR1 MGHDK and CDR2 SYGVNS. CDR3 nucleotide sequence: TGTGCCAGCAGCGCCTCGGGGAGGGAGACCCAGTACTTC. It codes for CASSASGRETQYF.

This clone was recorded only once. This rearrangement joins TRBV2 to TRBJ1-6, with TRBD1 matching over 7 bases. The germline V gene encodes CDR1 SNHLY and CDR2 FYNNEI. Trimming removed 2 bases from V and 9 bases from J; junction bases left unmatched: 7. This CDR3 contains 15 residues. The CDR3 DNA sequence: TGTGCCAGCAGTGAACGACAGGGTAGCGGTTCACCCCTCCACTTT. Protein sequence: CASSERQGSGSPLHF.

This clone appeared a few times. The chain employs TRBV7-8 and TRBJ1-5, with D unresolved. Germline V lookup: CDR1 SGHVS, CDR2 FQNEAQ. The CDR3 runs to 15 residues. The V end was cut by 1 base, the J end by 3 bases, with 10 bases between. CDR3 in DNA: TGTGCCAGCAGCTTAGACGGGGAACTCAATCAGCCCCAGCATTTT. It yields the protein CASSLDGELNQPQHF.

This rearrangement joins TRBV7-2 to TRBJ2-1; 7 bases match TRBD2. J gave up 2 bases and V 0 bases, and 4 bases lay outside the gene matches. The germline V gene has CDR1 SGHTA and CDR2 FQGNSA. The CDR3 loop spans 16 amino acids. Here the CDR3 reads CASSLAMGRAYNEQFF. The CDR3 region has the DNA TGTGCCAGCAGCTTAGCGATGGGGAGGGCCTACAATGAGCAGTTCTTC.

This clone was recorded once. This chain links TRBV29-1 with TRBJ2-5; a weak D match, TRBD1 (6 bases). V lost 3 bases and J lost 6, with 11 bases in between. This CDR3 is 12 amino acids long. Germline CDR1 SQVTM, CDR2 ANQGSEA. CDR3 bases: TGCAGCGTTGATGAACAGGGTCAGACCCAGTACTTC. Encoded protein: CSVDEQGQTQYF.

This clone was recorded only once. CDR3 residues: CASSMDRYGYTF. The CDR3, as DNA: TGTGCCAGTAGTATGGACAGATATGGCTACACCTTC. The V and J genes are TRBV19 and TRBJ1-2, with D possibly being TRBD1 (6 bases). V lost 3 bases, J lost 5 bases, and 7 bases lay in between. This CDR3 spans 12 amino acids. Germline V lookup: CDR1 LNHDA, CDR2 SQIVND (reference sequence).

V gene TRBV11-2 combines with J gene TRBJ1-1; a weak D match, TRBD1 (5 bases). Germline V lookup: CDR1 SGHAT, CDR2 FQNNGV. Trimming stripped 5 bases from V and 4 bases from J, with 14 bases between. The CDR3 totals 14 residues. The CDR3 sequence is CASSRGAKTTEAFF. The CDR3 bases are TGTGCCAGCAGCCGCGGGGCTAAAACCACTGAAGCTTTCTTT.

This sequence joins TRBV24-1 and TRBJ2-2, with TRBD1 matching over 8 bases. This CDR3 region has 15 residues. The J segment lost 3 bases and the V segment lost 4 bases, leaving 3 bases of the junction unmatched. CDR1 is KGHDR, CDR2 SFDVKD, per germline. In DNA form, the CDR3 reads TGTGCCACCAGTGAGGGACAGGCCGACACCGGGGAGCTGTTTTTT. Encoded protein: CATSEGQADTGELFF.

This chain uses TRBV6-6 with TRBJ2-2; 12 positions match TRBD2. The CDR3 totals 15 residues. Germline assignment: CDR1 MNHNY and CDR2 SVGAGI (reference sequence). V lost 6 bases to trimming and J lost 7 bases; unmatched junction nucleotides: 6. The CDR3: CASRRTSGNNGELFF. CDR3 bases: TGTGCCAGCAGGCGGACTAGCGGGAATAACGGGGAGCTGTTTTTT.

V usage is TRBV19 and J usage is TRBJ2-7; 9 bases line up with TRBD1. CDR3 length: 15 residues. The germline gives CDR1 LNHDA, CDR2 SQIVND (reference sequence). Trimming cost V 7 bases and J 7 bases; bases outside gene matches: 14. The CDR3 is CASTTGSGTGREQYF. The CDR3 DNA is TGTGCCAGTACCACAGGCTCGGGGACAGGGCGGGAGCAGTACTTC. Drawing the rest from reference TRBV19 and TRBJ2-7, the complete variable domain is DGGITQSPKYLFRKEGQNVTLSCEQNLNHDAMYWYRQDPGQGLRLIYYSQIVNDFQKGDIAEGYSVSREKKESFPLTVTSAQKNPTAFYLCASTTGSGTGREQYFGPGTRLTVT.

This clone showed up just once. CDR3 DNA sequence: TGTGCCAGCAGTCCTCGGATTAGCGGGAGCCTTCTCAATGAGCAGTTCTTC. It specifies CASSPRISGSLLNEQFF. The chain is built from TRBV28 and TRBJ2-1; 9 nucleotides agree with TRBD2. J gave up 6 bases and V 5 bases, and 14 bases lay outside the gene matches. The CDR3 is 17 amino acids. Germline V gene sequence: CDR1 MDHEN, CDR2 SYDVKM.

The chain couples TRBV7-2 to TRBJ2-3, with D perhaps matching TRBD1 (6 bases). V lost 2 bases to trimming and J lost 7 bases, with 28 bases between them. CDR3 length: 19 amino acids. Per the germline V gene, CDR1 is SGHTA and CDR2 is FQGNSA. The CDR3 DNA follows: TGTGCCAGCAGCTTAATATTCAGGGGCCGGGGCTATAGTACCCATACGCAGTATTTT. Amino acids: CASSLIFRGRGYSTHTQYF.

This rearrangement joins TRBV7-9 to TRBJ1-2; D not resolved. The CDR3 totals 13 residues. Germline V gene data show CDR1 as SEHNR and CDR2 as FQNEAQ (reference sequence). V lost 1 base and J 2 bases, leaving 5 bases between the germline ends. The chain's CDR3 is CASSLGVNYGYTF. The CDR3 DNA sequence: TGTGCCAGCAGCTTAGGAGTGAACTATGGCTACACCTTC.

The V call is TRBV10-3, the J call TRBJ1-4; 8 nucleotides align to TRBD1. V shed 0 bases and J 6 bases; nucleotides not matched to a gene: 3. Per germline, CDR1 ENHRY and CDR2 SYGVKD. The CDR3 length is 15 residues. Written as DNA, the CDR3 is TGTGCCATCAGTGAGTCGCAGGGGGCCTATGAAAAACTGTTTTTT. It encodes CAISESQGAYEKLFF.

The chain carries TRBV5-1 and TRBJ2-5; D is uncertain. CDR3 length: 13 amino acids. Trimming took off 5 bases at V and 5 bases at J, with 13 bases between the two ends. Germline lookup yields CDR1 SGHRS and CDR2 YFSETQ. The CDR3 coding sequence is TGCGCCAGCAGGTCCATGGCGCGGGAGACCCAGTACTTC. It yields the protein CASRSMARETQYF.

The chain joins TRBV9 to TRBJ1-6; 8 positions match TRBD1. CDR1 is SGDLS and CDR2 is YYNGEE in the germline V gene. J gave up 7 bases and V 4 bases, and 4 bases lay outside the gene matches. The CDR3 loop spans 14 amino acids. In nucleotides, the CDR3 is TGTGCCAGCAGCTTGGGACAGGAAAATTCACCCCTCCACTTT. Its protein is CASSLGQENSPLHF.